The next 26 T cell receptor beta chains were all read from a single sample in a study of blood T cell repertoires in COVID-19. Sequencing was performed with immunoSEQ multiplex PCR; in TCRdb, only in-frame clones are kept and a portion is missing. This repertoire shows roughly 70,000 clones, roughly 87% found once; its top ten account for around 5.2%. The specimen was peripheral blood. The source is a woman between 45 and 65 years old with active COVID-19.

This clone was picked up a small number of times. This chain links TRBV7-9 with TRBJ2-5; the match to TRBD2 covers 8 bases. V was clipped by 6 bases and J by 5 bases; unmatched bases: 11. This CDR3 is built from 15 residues. Germline CDR1 and CDR2: SEHNR and FQNEAQ (reference sequence). The CDR3 is CASRPTSGSGETQYF. The DNA of the CDR3 is TGTGCCAGCAGACCCACTAGCGGCTCGGGGGAGACCCAGTACTTC.

The chain couples TRBV18 to TRBJ2-1; 9 bases align to TRBD2. J was trimmed by 13 bases and V by 3 bases; bases with no gene match: 10. The CDR3 runs to 14 residues. Germline V gives CDR1 KGHSH, CDR2 LQKENI. The CDR3 protein is CASSPSQREAKQFF. Written as DNA, the CDR3 is TGTGCCAGCTCACCCTCGCAGCGGGAGGCCAAACAGTTCTTC.

This chain links TRBV5-6 with TRBJ2-7; 8 bases fit TRBD1. The CDR3 runs to 14 residues. With 3 bases clipped from V and 2 bases from J, the junction kept 4 bases outside the gene matches. CDR1 is SGHDT, CDR2 YYEEEE, per germline. The CDR3 reads CASSWGQETYEQYF. The CDR3 DNA reads TGTGCCAGCAGCTGGGGACAGGAAACCTACGAGCAGTACTTC.

This clone came up once. The chain recombines TRBV28 with TRBJ2-1; 10 bases agree with TRBD2. The germline V gene encodes CDR1 MDHEN and CDR2 SYDVKM. The V and J ends lost 5 bases and 7 bases, in that order; junction bases with no gene match: 8. This CDR3 is 15 amino acids long. The CDR3 reads CASSLLAGAINEQFF. CDR3 sequence (DNA): TGTGCCAGCAGTCTTCTAGCGGGAGCAATTAATGAGCAGTTCTTC.

The gene calls are TRBV5-6 and TRBJ2-3; 7 bases agree with TRBD2. This CDR3 has 17 residues. The V segment lost 0 bases and the J segment 6 bases; nucleotides outside the gene matches: 13. Germline CDR1 and CDR2: SGHDT and YYEEEE. The CDR3 sequence is CASSLVGWSGVGDTQYF. DNA of the CDR3: TGTGCCAGCAGCTTGGTAGGCTGGAGCGGGGTCGGGGATACGCAGTATTTT. Full variable domain (remainder filled in from reference TRBV5-6 and TRBJ2-3): DAGVTQSPTHLIKTRGQQVTLRCSPKSGHDTVSWYQQALGQGPQFIFQYYEEEERQRGNFPDRFSGHQFPNYSSELNVNALLLGDSALYLCASSLVGWSGVGDTQYFGPGTRLTVL.

The chain links TRBV30 to TRBJ2-7, with 8 nucleotides matching TRBD1. Losses at the gene ends were 6 bases for V and 5 bases for J; bases not matched to a gene: 9. The germline gives CDR1 GTSNPN, CDR2 SVGIG (reference sequence). The CDR3 spans 13 residues. CDR3 sequence (DNA): TGTGCCTGCGGACAGGGAAGATCTGACGAGCAGTACTTC. It yields the protein CACGQGRSDEQYF.

This rearrangement joins TRBV20-1 to TRBJ1-2, with D hard to call. Germline lookup yields CDR1 DFQATT and CDR2 SNEGSKA (reference sequence). With 3 bases removed from V and 6 bases from J, the gap between germline ends came to 5 bases. The CDR3 spans 10 residues. This chain's CDR3 is CSASFNGYTF. CDR3 in DNA: TGCAGTGCTAGTTTTAATGGCTACACCTTC.

This sequence joins TRBV9 and TRBJ2-2, with TRBD1 matching 11 bases. Germline CDR1 and CDR2: SGDLS and YYNGEE. CDR3 size: 16 residues. V was pared by 4 bases and J by 5 bases, with 7 bases of the junction left unmatched. The CDR3 here is CASSPPGQGGTGELFF. Here the CDR3 DNA reads TGTGCCAGCAGCCCACCGGGACAGGGGGGAACCGGGGAGCTGTTTTTT.

The genes are TRBV5-1 and TRBJ2-7, with 12 bases aligning to TRBD2. The V segment lost 0 bases and the J segment 5 bases; nucleotides outside the gene matches: 9. CDR3 length equals 17 residues. CDR1 is SGHRS, CDR2 YFSETQ, per germline. The CDR3 region has the DNA TGCGCCAGCAGCTTGGCACCTCTAGCGGGAGGGCTCCACGAGCAGTACTTC. Its protein is CASSLAPLAGGLHEQYF.

This chain connects TRBV7-8 to TRBJ1-5; D perhaps matches TRBD1 (5 bases). The CDR3 covers 16 residues. V gave up 0 bases and J gave up 6 bases, with 15 bases separating them. From germline, CDR1 is SGHVS and CDR2 FQNEAQ. CDR3 region: CASSLAQTRVGQPQHF. CDR3 nucleotides: TGTGCCAGCAGCTTAGCTCAGACCAGGGTAGGTCAGCCCCAGCATTTT. Variable domain in full (rest from reference TRBV7-8 and TRBJ1-5): GAGVSQSPRYKVAKRGQDVALRCDPISGHVSLFWYQQALGQGPEFLTYFQNEAQLDKSGLPSDRFFAERPEGSVSTLKIQRTQQEDSAVYLCASSLAQTRVGQPQHFGDGTRLSIL.

Only one count was recorded for this clone. The chain combines TRBV5-1 with TRBJ1-1; a weak D match, TRBD1 (5 bases). The V gene's germline CDR1 is SGHRS and CDR2 YFSETQ. V was trimmed by 1 base and J by 1 base, leaving 5 bases between them. The CDR3 has 13 residues. In DNA form, the CDR3 reads TGCGCCAGCAGCTTGCAGGGGAACACTGAAGCTTTCTTT. It yields the protein CASSLQGNTEAFF.

The chain carries TRBV9 and TRBJ1-6, with a weak D call TRBD1 (6 bases). CDR3 length: 14 residues. The ends were cut back, 0 bases at V and 10 bases at J, with 11 bases in the middle. Germline-derived CDR1 and CDR2 are SGDLS and YYNGEE. The CDR3 reads CASSVAQGGSPLHF. CDR3 nucleotides: TGTGCCAGCAGCGTAGCACAGGGCGGATCACCCCTCCACTTT.

The genes are TRBV6-5 and TRBJ2-7; the D gene is possibly TRBD1 (5 bases). This CDR3 spans 13 amino acids. The germline V gene encodes CDR1 MNHEY and CDR2 SVGAGI. Trimming took 2 bases from V and 3 from J, leaving 8 bases between them. CDR3 sequence: CASSYTQGYEQYF. Written as DNA, the CDR3 is TGTGCCAGCAGTTACACCCAGGGCTACGAGCAGTACTTC.

This clone was counted between two and nine times. The chain links TRBV28 to TRBJ2-1; TRBD1 aligns across 7 bases. With V trimmed by 1 base and J by 2 bases, 2 bases remained unmatched. Germline CDR1 reads MDHEN; CDR2 reads SYDVKM. This CDR3 is 15 amino acids long. The CDR3 spells CASSLSGTAYNEQFF. CDR3 nucleotides: TGTGCCAGCAGTTTATCAGGGACAGCCTACAATGAGCAGTTCTTC.

This sequence joins TRBV29-1 and TRBJ2-7, with a weak D call TRBD2 (5 bases). Germline CDR1 and CDR2: SQVTM and ANQGSEA. The CDR3 runs 14 residues. The germline V and J ends were trimmed by 3 bases and 0 bases, with 12 bases remaining between them. CDR3 loop: CSVDGERGSYEQYF. In nucleotides, the CDR3 is TGCAGCGTTGATGGGGAGCGAGGCTCCTACGAGCAGTACTTC.

This chain joins TRBV3-1 (or the pseudogene TRBV3-2) and TRBJ1-1, with 11 bases aligning to TRBD1. Germline V gene sequence: CDR1 LGHDT, CDR2 YNNKEL (reference sequence). CDR3 length equals 16 residues. The ends lost 4 bases at V and 4 bases at J; junction bases unmatched: 8. The CDR3 sequence: CASSRTGGSKGTEAFF. CDR3 bases: TGTGCCAGCAGCCGGACAGGGGGCTCCAAGGGCACTGAAGCTTTCTTT.

J is TRBJ2-7 and V is TRBV3-1 (or the pseudogene TRBV3-2); 8 nucleotides match TRBD1. Looked up from germline, CDR1 is LGHDT and CDR2 is YNNKEL (reference sequence). J lost 6 bases, V lost 1 base, and 8 bases had no gene match. The CDR3 is 15 residues long. For the CDR3, the DNA is TGTGCCAGCAGCCAAGCGGCAGGGGGCGAAAGCGAGCAGTACTTC. Its translation: CASSQAAGGESEQYF.

The rearrangement joins TRBV13 to TRBJ2-2; D is perhaps TRBD2 (6 bases). The CDR3 runs to 15 residues. CDR1 and CDR2 (germline): PRHDT, FYEKMQ (reference sequence). V lost 5 bases to trimming and J lost 4 bases, with 14 bases between them. CDR3 sequence: CASSRGLSSTGELFF. As DNA, the CDR3 is TGTGCCAGCAGCCGGGGACTCTCGAGCACCGGGGAGCTGTTTTTT.

The V and J genes are TRBV5-1 and TRBJ2-1; the match to TRBD2 covers 11 bases. J gave up 6 bases and V 4 bases, and 6 bases lay outside the gene matches. Looked up from germline, CDR1 is SGHRS and CDR2 is YFSETQ. This CDR3 has 15 residues. DNA of the CDR3: TGCGCCAGCAGCAAACTAGCGGGAGAGGGCAATGAGCAGTTCTTC. It yields the protein CASSKLAGEGNEQFF.

The CDR3 loop is CASSYPRGEAFF. The CDR3 DNA follows: TGTGCCAGCAGTTACCCCCGGGGGGAAGCTTTCTTT. The rearrangement uses TRBV6-5 and TRBJ1-1; perhaps TRBD1 as D (5 bases). Germline V gives CDR1 MNHEY, CDR2 SVGAGI. Deletions cut 2 bases from V and 8 bases from J, with 9 bases between. CDR3 size: 12 residues.

The chain has TRBV10-3 and TRBJ2-5; 12 positions match TRBD2. This CDR3 is 17 amino acids long. J lost 5 bases, V lost 2 bases, and 9 bases had no gene match. Germline V gene sequence: CDR1 ENHRY, CDR2 SYGVKD. The CDR3 DNA reads TGTGCCATCAGTGAGGCCAGGACTAGCGGGACGGGGGAGACCCAGTACTTC. It encodes CAISEARTSGTGETQYF.

V is TRBV12-2 and J is TRBJ2-5; TRBD2 is the table's D call and was not checked against the DNA. TRBV12-2 is given as a pseudogene. The CDR3 totals 19 residues. CDR3 nucleotide sequence: TGTGCAAGTCGCCCCCACAGCTGCCCGGGACTAGCGGAACAAGAGACCCAGTACTTC. It specifies CASRPHSCPGLAEQETQYF.

The gene calls are TRBV7-3 and TRBJ2-3, with 8 bases lining up with TRBD1. Germline CDR1 SGHTA, CDR2 FQGTGA. V gave up 5 bases and J gave up 6 bases; unmatched junction bases: 13. The CDR3 spans 16 residues. The CDR3 loop is CASSPYGQGSPDTQYF. The CDR3 nucleotides read TGTGCCAGCAGCCCCTACGGACAGGGAAGCCCCGATACGCAGTATTTT.

The chain carries TRBV6-1 and TRBJ2-1; D perhaps matches TRBD2 (5 bases). In germline, CDR1 is MNHNS, CDR2 SASEGT. This CDR3 is built from 15 residues. Trimming shortened V by 1 base and J by 1 base, and 8 bases separated the two germline ends. In nucleotides, the CDR3 is TGTGCCAGCAGTGAAGTAGGGAGTTCCTACAATGAGCAGTTCTTC. This codes for CASSEVGSSYNEQFF.

This clone was detected a few times. J is TRBJ2-3 and V is TRBV2, with D perhaps TRBD2 (7 bases). There are 15 residues in the CDR3. The V gene lost 6 bases and the J gene lost 0 bases, with 13 bases spanning the gap. CDR1 is SNHLY and CDR2 is FYNNEI in the germline V gene. The CDR3 nucleotides read TGTGCCAGCAGGGGGGGGGCATCTAGCACAGATACGCAGTATTTT. This codes for CASRGGASSTDTQYF.

V gene TRBV7-9 combines with J gene TRBJ2-3, with TRBD2 matching 7 bases. V lost 5 bases to trimming and J lost 0 bases; unmatched junction nucleotides: 8. This CDR3 region has 16 residues. Germline assignment: CDR1 SEHNR and CDR2 FQNEAQ (reference sequence). This chain's CDR3 is CASSTGGSGSTDTQYF. The CDR3 nucleotides are TGTGCCAGCAGCACGGGTGGTAGCGGGAGCACAGATACGCAGTATTTT.